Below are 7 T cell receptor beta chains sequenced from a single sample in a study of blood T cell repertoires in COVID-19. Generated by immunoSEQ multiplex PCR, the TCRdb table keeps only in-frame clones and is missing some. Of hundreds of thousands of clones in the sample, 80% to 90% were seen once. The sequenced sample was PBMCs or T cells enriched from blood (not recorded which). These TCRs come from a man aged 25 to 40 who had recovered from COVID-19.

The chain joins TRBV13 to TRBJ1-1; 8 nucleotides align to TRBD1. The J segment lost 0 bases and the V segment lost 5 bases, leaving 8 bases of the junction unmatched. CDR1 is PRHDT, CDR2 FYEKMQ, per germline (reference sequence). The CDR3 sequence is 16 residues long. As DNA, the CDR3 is TGTGCCAGCAGCCGTACCGGGACAGGTATGAACACTGAAGCTTTCTTT. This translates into CASSRTGTGMNTEAFF.

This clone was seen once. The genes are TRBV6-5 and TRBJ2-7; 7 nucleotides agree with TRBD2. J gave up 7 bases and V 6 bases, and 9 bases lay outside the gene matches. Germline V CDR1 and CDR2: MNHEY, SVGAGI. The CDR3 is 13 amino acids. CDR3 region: CASRTFLAVEQYF. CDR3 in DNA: TGTGCCAGCAGAACTTTTCTAGCGGTGGAGCAGTACTTC.

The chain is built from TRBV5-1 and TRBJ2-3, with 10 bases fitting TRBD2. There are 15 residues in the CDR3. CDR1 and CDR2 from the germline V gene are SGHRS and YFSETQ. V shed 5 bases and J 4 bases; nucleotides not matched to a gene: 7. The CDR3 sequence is CASRPPLAGADTQYF. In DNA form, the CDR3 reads TGCGCCAGCAGACCTCCGCTAGCGGGAGCAGATACGCAGTATTTT.

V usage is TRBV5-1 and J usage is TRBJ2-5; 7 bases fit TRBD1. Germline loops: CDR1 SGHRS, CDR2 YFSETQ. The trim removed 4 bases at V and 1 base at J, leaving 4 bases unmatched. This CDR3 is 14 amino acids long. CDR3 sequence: CASSTGTAQETQYF. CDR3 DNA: TGCGCCAGCAGCACCGGGACAGCCCAAGAGACCCAGTACTTC.

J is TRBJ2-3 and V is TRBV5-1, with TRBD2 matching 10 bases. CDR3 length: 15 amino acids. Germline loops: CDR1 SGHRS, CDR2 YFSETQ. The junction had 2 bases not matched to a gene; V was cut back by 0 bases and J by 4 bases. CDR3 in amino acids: CASSLGGLASDTQYF. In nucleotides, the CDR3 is TGCGCCAGCAGCTTGGGGGGACTAGCGTCAGATACGCAGTATTTT.

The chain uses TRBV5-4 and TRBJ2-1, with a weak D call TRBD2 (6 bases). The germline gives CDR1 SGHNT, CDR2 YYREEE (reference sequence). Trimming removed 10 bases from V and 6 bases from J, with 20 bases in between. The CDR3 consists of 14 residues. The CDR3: CASLLGGSPNEQFF. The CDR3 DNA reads TGTGCCTCTCTATTGGGGGGAAGTCCCAATGAGCAGTTCTTC.

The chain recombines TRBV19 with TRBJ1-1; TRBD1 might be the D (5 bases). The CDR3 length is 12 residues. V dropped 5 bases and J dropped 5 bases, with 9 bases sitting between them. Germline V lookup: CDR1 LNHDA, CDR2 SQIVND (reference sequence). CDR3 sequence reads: CASSWGRTEAFF. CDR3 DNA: TGTGCCAGTAGTTGGGGGAGGACTGAAGCTTTCTTT. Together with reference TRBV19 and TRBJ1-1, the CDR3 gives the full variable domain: DGGITQSPKYLFRKEGQNVTLSCEQNLNHDAMYWYRQDPGQGLRLIYYSQIVNDFQKGDIAEGYSVSREKKESFPLTVTSAQKNPTAFYLCASSWGRTEAFFGQGTRLTVV.